This TCR beta chain comes out of a study of OX40 agonist ivuxolimab in advanced cancers. On the study more broadly: In this cohort, patients received ivuxolimab, an agonistic anti-OX40 (CD134) antibody. The study gave patients intravenous ivuxolimab at 0.01 to 10 mg/kg every 2 weeks.

Germline V lookup: CDR1 ENHRY, CDR2 SYGVKD. The CDR3 consists of 12 residues. Details on this clone: Its antigen is not known.

Study-wide points: More expanded clones were found, on average, in CD8+ than in CD4+ T cells.

With baseline, cycle 4 day 1, and cycle 7 day 1 as timepoints, blood was sampled. The table came from immunoSEQ multiplex PCR; TCRdb's copy has only in-frame clones and leaves some out. The table lists around 86,000 clones, roughly 82% of them singletons. This sequence was found in an adult with an advanced solid tumor such as melanoma, head and neck, liver or kidney cancer. Material: CD4+ or CD8+ T cells sorted from blood, obtained in a trial of the OX40 agonist ivuxolimab. The rearrangement joins TRBV10-3 to TRBJ2-3, with a possible D match to TRBD1 (6 bases). The CDR3 region has the DNA TGTGGGGAGCGGACAGACACAGATACGCAGTATTTT. This sequence encodes CGERTDTDTQYF.